Each of the 18 T cell receptor beta chains below was sequenced from the same sample in a study of T cells in Graves' hyperthyroidism and ophthalmopathy. Amplification yielded TCR beta CDR3 regions, with RNA transcripts as the source. The HTBI set primed first-round TCR CDR3 RT-PCR. TCRdb analysed the multiplex PCR reads with MiXCR anew, one entry per CDR3 protein. The data show approximately 200,000 distinct CDR3 sequences, around 18% seen once. The sequenced sample was blood. Receptor source: a man aged 35 to 55 with Graves' hyperthyroidism.

The rearrangement links TRBV11-3 to TRBJ2-2; D might be TRBD2 (5 bases). Trimming pared 5 bases from V and 1 base from J, leaving 14 bases between. The length of the CDR3 is 16 residues. Germline V gene sequence: CDR1 SGHNT, CDR2 YENEEA. CDR3 DNA: TGTGCCAGCAGCGGCGGAGAGGGTGGGAACACCGGGGAGCTGTTTTTT. Translation gives CASSGGEGGNTGELFF.

The chain links TRBV18 to TRBJ2-5; TRBD2 aligns across 11 bases. Germline loops: CDR1 KGHSH, CDR2 LQKENI. The CDR3 has 15 amino acids. With V trimmed by 3 bases and J by 0 bases, 0 bases remained unmatched. This chain's CDR3 is CASSPTSGDQETQYF. In DNA, the CDR3 is TGTGCCAGCTCACCGACTAGCGGGGACCAAGAGACCCAGTACTTC.

This clonotype was seen many times. This chain uses TRBV30 with TRBJ2-3; tentatively, D is TRBD2 (7 bases). This CDR3 comprises 12 residues. The germline V gene encodes CDR1 GTSNPN and CDR2 SVGIG (reference sequence). The ends were cut back, 1 base at V and 6 bases at J, with 8 bases in the middle. CDR3 protein: CAWSEGGDTQYF. The CDR3 DNA reads as TGTGCCTGGAGTGAGGGGGGGGATACGCAGTATTTT. Complete variable domain (other parts from reference TRBV30 and TRBJ2-3): SQTIHQWPATLVQPVGSPLSLECTVEGTSNPNLYWYRQAAGRGLQLLFYSVGIGQISSEVPQNLSASRPQDRQFILSSKKLLLSDSGFYLCAWSEGGDTQYFGPGTRLTVL.

The V call is TRBV2, the J call TRBJ2-1; D unclear. Trimming shortened V by 4 bases and J by 3 bases, and 7 bases separated the two germline ends. This CDR3 is 13 amino acids long. In germline, CDR1 is SNHLY, CDR2 FYNNEI. This CDR3 reads CASSAGDYNEQFF. CDR3 coding DNA: TGTGCCAGCAGTGCTGGAGACTACAATGAGCAGTTCTTC.

A note on this clonotype: Being one base from a much bigger clone, this may be a read error. This chain links TRBV24-1 with TRBJ2-3, with no clear D. In germline, CDR1 is KGHDR, CDR2 SFDVKD. CDR3 length equals 16 residues. The CDR3 reads CATSDLGHHSTNTQYF. The CDR3 DNA reads TGTGCCACCAGTGATTTGGGCCATCATAGCACAAATACGCAGTATTTT.

This clonotype was seen a handful of times. Being one base from a much bigger clone, this may be a read error. This chain uses TRBV24-1 with TRBJ2-1, with TRBD1 as a possible D gene (6 bases). The CDR3 consists of 16 residues. Germline CDR1 and CDR2: KGHDR and SFDVKD. The CDR3 reads CATSGLKGGIDNEQFF. The CDR3 DNA is TGTGCCACCAGTGGTTTGAAAGGGGGAATAGACAATGAGCAGTTCTTC.

A few counts support this clonotype. This sequence joins TRBV5-6 and TRBJ2-1; no clear D. V was trimmed by 4 bases and J by 6 bases, leaving 11 bases between them. The CDR3 runs to 13 residues. Germline CDR1 and CDR2: SGHDT and YYEEEE. CDR3 nucleotides: TGTGCCAGCAGCATAAAAGGGCGCAATGAGCAGTTCTTC. It encodes CASSIKGRNEQFF.

V gene TRBV5-6 combines with J gene TRBJ1-2; perhaps TRBD1 as D (5 bases). CDR1 SGHDT and CDR2 YYEEEE come from the germline V gene. This CDR3 region has 12 residues. The V end was cut by 4 bases, the J end by 8 bases, with 12 bases between. This CDR3 is CASSVGQVGYTF. DNA for the CDR3: TGTGCCAGCAGCGTGGGGCAGGTGGGCTACACCTTC. Looking up the rest from reference TRBV5-6 and TRBJ1-2 gives the full variable domain: DAGVTQSPTHLIKTRGQQVTLRCSPKSGHDTVSWYQQALGQGPQFIFQYYEEEERQRGNFPDRFSGHQFPNYSSELNVNALLLGDSALYLCASSVGQVGYTFGSGTRLTVV.

V usage is TRBV7-3 and J usage is TRBJ2-2; the match to TRBD1 covers 9 bases. The V and J ends lost 5 bases and 0 bases, in that order; junction bases with no gene match: 4. The germline V gene encodes CDR1 SGHTA and CDR2 FQGTGA. This CDR3 has 16 amino acids. The CDR3: CASSADRGTNTGELFF. The CDR3 coding sequence is TGTGCCAGCAGCGCCGACAGGGGGACGAACACCGGGGAGCTGTTTTTT.

This clonotype was counted many times. The rearrangement uses TRBV28 and TRBJ1-4; D perhaps matches TRBD1 (5 bases). Germline CDR1 reads MDHEN; CDR2 reads SYDVKM. V was cut by 2 bases and J by 4 bases, with 14 bases left in between. There are 16 residues in the CDR3. In nucleotides, the CDR3 is TGTGCCAGCAGTTTAGAGGTCGGGGCGGGTAATGAAAAACTGTTTTTT. The encoded protein is CASSLEVGAGNEKLFF.

The chain joins TRBV19 to TRBJ2-7, with TRBD1 identical over 8 bases. Germline trimming cut 6 bases from V and 3 bases from J; bases unmatched to any gene: 16. In germline, CDR1 is LNHDA, CDR2 SQIVND (reference sequence). The CDR3 consists of 17 residues. As DNA, the CDR3 is TGTGCCAGTAGCCCCGGGCAGATATGGACAGGGAGCTACGAGCAGTACTTC. Its protein is CASSPGQIWTGSYEQYF.

The chain is built from TRBV20-1 and TRBJ1-6; D unclear. This CDR3 is 13 amino acids long. Germline CDR1 reads DFQATT; CDR2 reads SNEGSKA (reference sequence). The V gene lost 5 bases and the J gene lost 8 bases, with 13 bases spanning the gap. CDR3 sequence: CSASIRKDSPLHF. In DNA, the CDR3 is TGCAGTGCTTCTATTAGGAAGGATTCACCCCTCCACTTT.

This clonotype was detected ten times or more. The chain combines TRBV28 with TRBJ1-1; a possible D gene is TRBD1 (6 bases). This CDR3 contains 14 residues. Germline values: CDR1 MDHEN, CDR2 SYDVKM. V lost 7 bases to trimming and J lost 0 bases, with 12 bases between them. CDR3 amino acids: CASTGQLMNTEAFF. CDR3 DNA sequence: TGTGCCAGCACAGGACAGCTCATGAACACTGAAGCTTTCTTT.

The chain uses TRBV6-2 or TRBV6-3 and TRBJ2-7, with a possible D match to TRBD2 (7 bases). In germline, CDR1 is MNHEY, CDR2 SVGEGT. The CDR3 loop spans 12 amino acids. The ends were cut back, 5 bases at V and 12 bases at J, with 17 bases in the middle. The CDR3 is CASSRGAPVRYF. CDR3 nucleotides: TGTGCCAGCAGTCGGGGGGCCCCTGTGCGGTACTTC.

CDR3 amino acids: CASSLSGLPYNEQFF. CDR3 nucleotides: TGTGCCAGCAGCTTATCAGGGCTCCCCTACAATGAGCAGTTCTTC. The chain has TRBV11-2 and TRBJ2-1; the D gene is possibly TRBD1 (5 bases). Germline V gene sequence: CDR1 SGHAT, CDR2 FQNNGV. V lost 2 bases to trimming and J lost 2 bases, with 10 bases between them. CDR3 length: 15 amino acids.

This clonotype was counted a few times. The chain has TRBV25-1 and TRBJ1-4; 9 nucleotides align to TRBD1. J lost 3 bases, V lost 4 bases, and 18 bases had no gene match. The CDR3 consists of 20 residues. CDR1 is MGHDK, CDR2 SYGVNS, per germline. CDR3 region: CASSGSWGQGSYASNEKLFF. CDR3 DNA: TGTGCCAGCAGTGGTTCCTGGGGACAGGGATCATATGCGTCTAATGAAAAACTGTTTTTT. Full variable domain (missing parts from reference TRBV25-1 and TRBJ1-4): EADIYQTPRYLVIGTGKKITLECSQTMGHDKMYWYQQDPGMELHLIHYSYGVNSTEKGDLSSESTVSRIRTEHFPLTLESARPSHTSQYLCASSGSWGQGSYASNEKLFFGSGTQLSVL.

Ten or more counts support this clonotype. The chain links TRBV2 to TRBJ1-5; D gene ambiguous. The CDR3 runs 15 residues. Trimming shortened V by 7 bases and J by 0 bases, and 13 bases separated the two germline ends. The V gene's germline CDR1 is SNHLY and CDR2 FYNNEI. The chain's CDR3 is CASKSSVNSNQPQHF. The CDR3 DNA reads as TGTGCCAGCAAATCCTCGGTTAATAGCAATCAGCCCCAGCATTTT.

This clonotype was seen many times. The V gene is TRBV3-1, the J gene TRBJ2-5; D unresolved. In germline, CDR1 is LGHDT, CDR2 YNNKEL (reference sequence). The CDR3 has 12 residues. Trimming took off 2 bases at V and 5 bases at J, with 6 bases between the two ends. The CDR3 nucleotides read TGTGCCAGCAGCCAATTCGAGGAGACCCAGTACTTC. It specifies CASSQFEETQYF.